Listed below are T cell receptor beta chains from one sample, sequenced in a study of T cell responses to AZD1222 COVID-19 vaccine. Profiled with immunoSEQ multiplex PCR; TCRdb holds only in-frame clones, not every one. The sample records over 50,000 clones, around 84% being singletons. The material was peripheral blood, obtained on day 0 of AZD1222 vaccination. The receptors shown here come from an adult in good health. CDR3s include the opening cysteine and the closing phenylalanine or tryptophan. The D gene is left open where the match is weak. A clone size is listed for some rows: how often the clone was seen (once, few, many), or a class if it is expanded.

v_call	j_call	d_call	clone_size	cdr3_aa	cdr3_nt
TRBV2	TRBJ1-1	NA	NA	CASSEDLQGATEAFF	TGTGCCAGCAGTGAAGATCTACAGGGTGCTACTGAAGCTTTCTTT
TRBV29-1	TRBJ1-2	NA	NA	CSDNSEGYTF	TGCAGCGATAACTCAGAAGGCTACACCTTC
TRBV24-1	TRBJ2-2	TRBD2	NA	CATSDLGTSFTEFYTGELFF	TGTGCCACCAGTGATTTAGGGACTAGTTTTACGGAGTTTTACACCGGGGAGCTGTTTTTT
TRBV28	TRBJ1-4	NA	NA	CASRSGGNEKLFF	TGTGCCAGCAGATCCGGGGGAAATGAAAAACTGTTTTTT
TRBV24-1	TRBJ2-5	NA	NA	CATSDPVAGETQYF	TGTGCCACCAGTGATCCGGTTGCAGGAGAGACCCAGTACTTC
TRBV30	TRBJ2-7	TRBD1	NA	CAWDRGKYEQYF	TGTGCCTGGGACAGGGGCAAGTACGAGCAGTACTTC
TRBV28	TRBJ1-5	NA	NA	CASSVITNQPQHF	TGTGCCAGCAGTGTCATAACCAATCAGCCCCAGCATTTT
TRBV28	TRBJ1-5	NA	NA	CASGPLNQPQHF	TGTGCCAGCGGCCCCCTCAATCAGCCCCAGCATTTT
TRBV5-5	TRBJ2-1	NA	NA	CASSFDHYSYNEQFF	TGTGCCAGCAGCTTTGACCATTACTCCTACAATGAGCAGTTCTTC
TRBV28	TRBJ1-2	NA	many	CASGAGHGYTF	TGTGCCAGCGGGGCAGGGCACGGCTACACCTTC
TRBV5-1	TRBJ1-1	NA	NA	CASSLGGGGTEAFF	TGCGCCAGCAGCTTGGGAGGGGGAGGCACTGAAGCTTTCTTT
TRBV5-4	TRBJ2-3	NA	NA	CASTLELATDTQYF	TGTGCCAGCACCCTGGAGCTAGCGACAGATACGCAGTATTTT
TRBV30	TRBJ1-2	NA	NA	CAWSRRTGRLGQYGYTF	TGTGCCTGGAGTCGTAGAACAGGGAGGCTTGGGCAGTATGGCTACACCTTC
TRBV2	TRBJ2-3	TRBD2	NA	CASSGASGLADTQYF	TGTGCCAGCAGTGGGGCTAGCGGATTGGCAGATACGCAGTATTTT
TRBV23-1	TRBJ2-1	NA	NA	CASSQDIHEQFF	TGCGCCAGCAGCCAGGACATCCATGAGCAGTTCTTC
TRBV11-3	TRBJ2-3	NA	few	CASSLGRSTDTQYF	TGTGCCAGCAGCTTAGGGAGGAGCACAGATACGCAGTATTTT
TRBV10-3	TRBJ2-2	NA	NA	CAISGGINTGELFF	TGTGCCATCAGTGGAGGGATAAACACCGGGGAGCTGTTTTTT
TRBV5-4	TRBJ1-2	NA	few	CASSLQIGKVKTWGYTF	TGTGCCAGCAGCTTGCAAATCGGGAAAGTAAAAACCTGGGGCTACACCTTC